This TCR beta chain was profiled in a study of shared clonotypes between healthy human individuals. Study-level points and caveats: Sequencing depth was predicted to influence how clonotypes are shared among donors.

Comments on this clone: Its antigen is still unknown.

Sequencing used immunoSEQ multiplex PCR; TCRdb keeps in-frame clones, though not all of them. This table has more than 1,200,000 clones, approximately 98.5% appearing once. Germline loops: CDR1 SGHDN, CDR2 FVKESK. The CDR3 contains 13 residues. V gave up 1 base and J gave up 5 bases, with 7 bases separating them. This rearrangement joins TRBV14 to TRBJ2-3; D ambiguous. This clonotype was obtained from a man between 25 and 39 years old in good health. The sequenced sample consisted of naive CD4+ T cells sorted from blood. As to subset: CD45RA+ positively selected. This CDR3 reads CASSQAVRDTQYF. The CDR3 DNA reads TGTGCCAGCAGCCAAGCTGTGCGAGATACGCAGTATTTT.